The clone carrying this T cell receptor beta chain was counted between two and nine times. This specimen comes from a study of blood T cell repertoires in COVID-19. At the level of the study: There were acute and convalescent COVID-19 samples, and they came from the United States, Italy and Spain. Nucleic acid was either cDNA or gDNA, and it came from T cells, B-cell-depleted T cells, or PBMCs.

Only in-frame clones appear in the TCRdb table, and some are missing; sequencing was by immunoSEQ multiplex PCR. Among about 120,000 clones listed, roughly 86% were seen once. Per germline, CDR1 SGHNT and CDR2 YYREEE (reference sequence). The J segment lost 2 bases and the V segment lost 4 bases, leaving 5 bases of the junction unmatched. This CDR3 is 16 amino acids long. Followed over time, Seattle patients had been enrolled while infection was active. Sequences were obtained from peripheral blood. This clonotype was obtained from a woman in her 70s with COVID-19, enrolled during active disease. The chain links TRBV5-4 to TRBJ1-4; TRBD1 aligns across 10 bases. The CDR3 here is CASSRRQGATNEKLFF. The CDR3 nucleotides read TGTGCCAGCAGCAGACGACAGGGGGCGACTAATGAAAAACTGTTTTTT.